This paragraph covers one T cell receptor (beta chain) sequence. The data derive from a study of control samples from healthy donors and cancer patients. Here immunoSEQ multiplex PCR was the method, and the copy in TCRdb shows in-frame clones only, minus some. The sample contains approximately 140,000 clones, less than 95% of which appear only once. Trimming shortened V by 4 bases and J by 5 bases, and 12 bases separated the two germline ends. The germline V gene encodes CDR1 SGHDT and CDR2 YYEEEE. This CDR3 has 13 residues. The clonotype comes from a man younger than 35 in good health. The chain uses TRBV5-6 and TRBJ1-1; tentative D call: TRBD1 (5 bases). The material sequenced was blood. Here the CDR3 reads CASSPRSGTEAFF. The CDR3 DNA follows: TGTGCCAGCAGCCCCAGGTCAGGGACTGAAGCTTTCTTT.